These 12 T cell receptor beta chains were sequenced from one sample in a study of monozygotic twins with inflammatory bowel disease. One entry per CDR3 protein, without DNA, is what TCRdb gives after re-calling the 5' RACE reads. Its table records about 210,000 distinct CDR3 sequences. Sequencing input: blood. The receptors were sampled from a human donor with ulcerative colitis or Crohn's disease, or a healthy co-twin of an affected twin (not recorded which).

This sequence joins TRBV9 and TRBJ2-7; the D gene TCRdb calls, TRBD1, cannot be checked with no DNA. The CDR3 runs 15 residues. CDR1 is SGDLS, CDR2 YYNGEE, per germline. CDR3 residues: CASSVDTSRSYEQYF.

The chain has TRBV5-4 and TRBJ1-2; TCRdb returns TRBD1, unconfirmable since there is no DNA. The CDR3 sequence is 13 residues long. Germline V CDR1 and CDR2: SGHNT, YYREEE (reference sequence). The CDR3 region is CASRQTGYHGYTF.

V and J are TRBV20-1 and TRBJ2-1; TCRdb's D gene call, TRBD1, goes unchecked for lack of DNA. Per germline, CDR1 DFQATT and CDR2 SNEGSKA (reference sequence). This CDR3 spans 11 amino acids. CDR3 residues: CSAGDLNEQFF.

The chain links TRBV10-3 to TRBJ2-7; as DNA is missing, the TRBD1 call by TCRdb cannot be tested. This CDR3 comprises 16 residues. Germline V gene sequence: CDR1 ENHRY, CDR2 SYGVKD. CDR3 sequence reads: CAISLPGQYLPYEQYF.

The V gene is TRBV11-2, the J gene TRBJ2-7; absent DNA, TCRdb's TRBD1 call cannot be checked. Germline lookup yields CDR1 SGHAT and CDR2 FQNNGV. CDR3 length: 15 amino acids. The CDR3 protein is CASSTLPGFWHEQYF.

The chain has TRBV27 and TRBJ2-2; TCRdb outputs TRBD1, but without DNA this stays unchecked. This CDR3 is built from 21 residues. Germline-derived CDR1 and CDR2 are MNHEY and SMNVEV (reference sequence). The chain's CDR3 is CASSPNRYLTGGTSNTGELFF.

The chain has TRBV28 and TRBJ1-5. Germline-derived CDR1 and CDR2 are MDHEN and SYDVKM. The CDR3 contains 12 residues. The chain's CDR3 is CASMEPNQPQHF.

The rearrangement joins TRBV5-5 to TRBJ2-3; TCRdb's D call, TRBD2, is unchecked because there is no DNA. CDR3 length equals 15 residues. Germline V CDR1 and CDR2: SGHKS, YYEKEE (reference sequence). CDR3 region: CASSLGPQSSDTQYF.

The chain couples TRBV18 to TRBJ2-1; TCRdb outputs TRBD2, but without DNA this stays unchecked. The CDR3 contains 13 residues. Germline V gene sequence: CDR1 KGHSH, CDR2 LQKENI. The CDR3 region is CASSQMRDNEQFF.

The chain couples TRBV5-6 to TRBJ1-2; TCRdb indicates TRBD1, and absent DNA this call remains unverified. Per germline, CDR1 SGHDT and CDR2 YYEEEE. The CDR3 has 14 amino acids. CDR3 loop: CASSLLRTGGGYTF.

The chain carries TRBV4-2 and TRBJ2-6; the TRBD1 assignment by TCRdb is unverifiable without DNA. The CDR3 has 17 residues. Germline CDR1 and CDR2: LGHNA and YNFKEQ. The CDR3 loop is CASSQDNRGAGANVLTF.

The chain's CDR3 is CASSSPTLAYEQYF. The rearrangement joins TRBV6-5 to TRBJ2-7. The V gene's germline CDR1 is MNHEY and CDR2 SVGAGI. The CDR3 is 14 amino acids.